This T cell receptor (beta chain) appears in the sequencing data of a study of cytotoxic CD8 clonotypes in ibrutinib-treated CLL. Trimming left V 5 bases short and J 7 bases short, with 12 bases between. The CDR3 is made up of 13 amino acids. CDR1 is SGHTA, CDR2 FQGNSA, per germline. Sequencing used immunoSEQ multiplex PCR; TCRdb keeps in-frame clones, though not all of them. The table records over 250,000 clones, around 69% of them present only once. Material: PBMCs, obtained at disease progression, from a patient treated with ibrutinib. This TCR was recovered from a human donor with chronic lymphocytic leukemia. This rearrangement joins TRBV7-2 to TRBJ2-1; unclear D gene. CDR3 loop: CASSLGVGNEQFF. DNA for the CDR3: TGTGCCAGCAGCCTGGGTGTGGGAAATGAGCAGTTCTTC.